This TCR beta chain comes out of a study of prognosis after radiotherapy for stage I lung cancer. Study as a whole: It was between early 2018 and January 2019 that stage I non-small cell lung cancer patients were enrolled. The study enrolled about a dozen men and over five women as patients, aged roughly 50 to 95 with a median of around 74 years.

The CDR3 has 13 amino acids. Per the germline V gene, CDR1 is MNHEY and CDR2 is SMNVEV (reference sequence). As for this clonotype: At one end, the junction sequence differs from germline, possibly due to a read error.

With two-round multiplex PCR, TCR beta CDR3 sequences were amplified from genomic DNA. Gene-specific primers for each TRBV and TRBJ gene drove first-round PCR. TCRdb independently ran MiXCR on the multiplex PCR reads; one entry per CDR3 protein. Among fewer than 40,000 distinct CDR3 sequences listed, under 40% were seen once. The chain is built from TRBV27 and TRBJ2-7; 7 bases fit TRBD1. The sample was PBMCs, taken before or after stereotactic body radiation therapy (not recorded which). The sequence was obtained from a donor older than 45 with non-small cell lung cancer. CDR3 sequence reads: CASSQTGFDEQYF. CDR3 in DNA: TGTGCAAGCAGCCAGACAGGGTTTGACGAGCAGTACTTC.